These 8 T cell receptor beta chains originate from one sample sequenced in a study of CD8 T cells in ankylosing spondylitis. Regarding the study as a whole: Blood of patients with ankylosing spondylitis appeared to be characterized by a TCR beta motif of several highly homologous variants.

These receptors are not linked to any known antigen. Via MiXCR, TCRdb re-called the 5' RACE reads, giving one row per CDR3 protein. The sample consists of under 550,000 distinct CDR3 sequences, 25% to 30% of them appearing once. The source material was blood, either unsorted or a sorted T cell fraction (not recorded which). The receptors originated from a male donor with ankylosing spondylitis.

This clonotype was detected a few times. V usage is TRBV20-1 and J usage is TRBJ1-2; 7 nucleotides align to TRBD1. Trimming took 3 bases from V and 4 from J; bases not matched to a gene: 17. In germline, CDR1 is DFQATT, CDR2 SNEGSKA (reference sequence). The CDR3 has 17 amino acids. CDR3: CSASGGQTGTWGYGYTF. CDR3 nucleotides: TGCAGTGCTAGTGGGGGACAGACCGGGACCTGGGGCTATGGCTACACCTTC.

This chain uses TRBV12-3 or TRBV12-4 with TRBJ2-2; 7 nucleotides match TRBD1. After removal of 3 bases from V and 0 bases from J, the junction contained 1 base not matched to a gene. The CDR3 covers 15 residues. In DNA form, the CDR3 reads TGTGCCAGCAGTTTGAGGGGGCCGAACACCGGGGAGCTGTTTTTT. As protein: CASSLRGPNTGELFF.

The chain carries TRBV5-1 and TRBJ2-7; 10 nucleotides agree with TRBD1. V was clipped by 0 bases and J by 5 bases; unmatched bases: 2. This CDR3 region has 14 residues. CDR1 is SGHRS, CDR2 YFSETQ, per germline. The CDR3 reads CASSLAGTGDEQYF. CDR3 coding DNA: TGCGCCAGCAGCTTGGCCGGGACAGGGGACGAGCAGTACTTC.

This clonotype has just a few counts. The rearrangement uses TRBV12-3 or TRBV12-4 and TRBJ2-3; 11 bases map to TRBD2. The CDR3 runs 16 residues. Trimming took 4 bases from V and 4 from J; bases not matched to a gene: 7. This CDR3 reads CASSYSGRAIADTQYF. The CDR3 bases are TGTGCCAGCAGTTATAGCGGGAGGGCGATCGCAGATACGCAGTATTTT.

The chain combines TRBV7-9 with TRBJ1-1; perhaps TRBD1 as D (6 bases). The V end lost 8 bases, the J end lost 2 bases, and 15 bases lay between the germline ends. The CDR3 contains 14 residues. CDR1 and CDR2 from the germline V gene are SEHNR and FQNEAQ (reference sequence). CDR3 coding DNA: TGTGCCAGCCGGACCGGGACAACTAACACTGAAGCTTTCTTT. This codes for CASRTGTTNTEAFF.

The chain recombines TRBV3-1 with TRBJ2-2; no clear D gene. The V and J ends lost 1 base and 5 bases respectively, with 14 bases between them. The CDR3 contains 16 residues. Germline V gene sequence: CDR1 LGHDT, CDR2 YNNKEL (reference sequence). The DNA of the CDR3 is TGTGCCAGCAGCCAAGGACCCCTTCAAGGTACCGGGGAGCTGTTTTTT. Translating gives CASSQGPLQGTGELFF.

This clonotype was seen repeatedly, ten times or more. The chain recombines TRBV5-6 with TRBJ2-6; the D is unclear. The ends were cut back, 0 bases at V and 1 base at J, with 5 bases in the middle. Germline V CDR1 and CDR2: SGHDT, YYEEEE. The CDR3 runs 15 residues. CDR3 sequence: CASSLGLSGANVLTF. The CDR3 DNA follows: TGTGCCAGCAGCTTGGGGTTATCTGGGGCCAACGTCCTGACTTTC.

This clonotype was picked up a small number of times. V usage is TRBV7-9 and J usage is TRBJ2-4; tentatively, D is TRBD1 or TRBD2 (5 bases each). CDR1 is SEHNR and CDR2 is FQNEAQ in the germline V gene (reference sequence). Trimming shortened V by 5 bases and J by 0 bases, and 14 bases separated the two germline ends. The CDR3 length is 16 residues. CDR3 amino acids: CASSPGAAEAKNIQYF. DNA of the CDR3: TGTGCCAGCAGCCCTGGGGCAGCGGAAGCCAAAAACATTCAGTACTTC. Looking up the rest from reference TRBV7-9 and TRBJ2-4 gives the full variable domain: DTGVSQNPRHKITKRGQNVTFRCDPISEHNRLYWYRQTLGQGPEFLTYFQNEAQLEKSRLLSDRFSAERPKGSFSTLEIQRTEQGDSAMYLCASSPGAAEAKNIQYFGAGTRLSVL.